This passage covers 3 T cell receptor beta chains from one sample sequenced in a study of tumor-infiltrating lymphocytes in primary liver carcinoma. Production of TCR beta cDNA used roughly 500 ng total RNA together with a constant-region primer. Modified slightly, ARM-PCR produced TCR beta libraries over three nested multiplex PCR rounds. Use of TRBV1-TRBV30 forward primers with a C-beta reverse primer characterized the first two PCR rounds, which lasted roughly 9 cycles each. TCRdb re-called the multiplex PCR reads with MiXCR, one entry per CDR3 protein. Of 45,000 to 55,000 distinct CDR3 sequences in the sample, over 65% were seen once. Both RNA and DNA were isolated together from around 20-30 mg of bulk tissue that had not been sorted. Sequenced input: liver tumor tissue from sampling region 2. Subset defined: tumor region T2, inferior pole. The origin of the receptors is a middle-aged man with primary liver carcinoma and hepatitis B virus infection.

On this clonotype: This may be a read error: a much more frequent sequence differs by one nucleotide. This sequence joins TRBV13 and TRBJ2-7, with D maybe TRBD1 (5 bases). The CDR3 runs to 13 residues. CDR1 PRHDT and CDR2 FYEKMQ come from the germline V gene (reference sequence). Trimming shortened V by 5 bases and J by 3 bases, and 11 bases separated the two germline ends. The CDR3 sequence is CASSLEQDYEQYF. The CDR3 DNA reads as TGTGCCAGCAGCCTAGAACAGGACTACGAGCAGTACTTC.

Details on this clonotype: At one end the junction does not follow the germline gene, possibly because of a read error. The chain combines TRBV13 with TRBJ2-2; 11 nucleotides match TRBD1. From germline, CDR1 is PRHDT and CDR2 FYEKMQ (reference sequence). The CDR3 is made up of 16 amino acids. Here the CDR3 DNA reads TGTGCCAGCAGCATGCGGACAGGGGGCGTTGACGGGGAGCTATTTTTT. Its translation is CASSMRTGGVDGELFF.

With regard to this clonotype: The junction departs from the called germline gene at one end, perhaps through a read error. In DNA form, the CDR3 reads TGTACCAGCAGCCCGGGGACCTTCAAACAGCCCCGGCATTTT. The encoded protein is CTSSPGTFKQPRHF. The V gene is TRBV7-8, the J gene TRBJ1-5, with a weak D call TRBD1 (5 bases). Looked up from germline, CDR1 is SGHVS and CDR2 is FQNEAQ. The CDR3 spans 14 residues.